This is a list of T cell receptor beta chains from one sample in a study of CD8 T cells in Susac syndrome. TCRdb fed the immunoSEQ multiplex PCR reads into MiXCR, producing one record per CDR3 protein. The data contain 90,000 to 150,000 distinct CDR3 sequences, 80% to 95% of them seen just once; the ten biggest clones take up roughly 0.15%. Sequences were obtained from CD4+ T cells from PBMCs. These receptors were taken from a human donor in good health. Each CDR3 is given with its conserved first and last residue. Each record gives: J gene, V gene, CDR3 protein.

J gene: TRBJ2-2
V gene: TRBV6-2/TRBV6-3
CDR3 protein: CASSRTGQLITGELFF

J gene: TRBJ2-7
V gene: TRBV18
CDR3 protein: CASSGGSYEQYF

J gene: TRBJ1-5
V gene: TRBV6-2/TRBV6-3
CDR3 protein: CASGVPGGPQHF

J gene: TRBJ2-3
V gene: TRBV12-3/TRBV12-4
CDR3 protein: CASSLTVLAADTQYF

J gene: TRBJ2-1
V gene: TRBV29-1
CDR3 protein: CSVAADGNNEQFF

J gene: TRBJ2-1
V gene: TRBV12-3/TRBV12-4
CDR3 protein: CASSFPSAGEQFF

J gene: TRBJ2-7
V gene: TRBV20-1
CDR3 protein: CSARDTRQGAGEQYF

J gene: TRBJ2-5
V gene: TRBV2
CDR3 protein: CASKAAGRTQETQYF

J gene: TRBJ1-1
V gene: TRBV5-6
CDR3 protein: CASSLGVRVITAMNTEAFF

J gene: TRBJ1-4
V gene: TRBV25-1
CDR3 protein: CASSELDRAYEKLFF

J gene: TRBJ2-7
V gene: TRBV6-6
CDR3 protein: CASSPGQGRTYEQYF

J gene: TRBJ1-1
V gene: TRBV14
CDR3 protein: CASSPSGQVLAEAFF

J gene: TRBJ1-1
V gene: TRBV6-5
CDR3 protein: CASSSPNTEAFF

J gene: TRBJ2-7
V gene: TRBV2
CDR3 protein: CASSEAIAANYEQYF